This entry is about one TCR beta chain. The antigen is not known. The record originates from a study of shared clonotypes between healthy human individuals. CD8 cells classed as naive were CD45RO-negative and positively selected for CCR7, excluding terminally differentiated effector memory CD45RA+ cells. The study, taken as a whole, reports: Sampling involved blood alone; tissue repertoires likely differ.

The CDR3 consists of 11 residues. V lost 0 bases and J lost 10, with 4 bases in between. Looked up from germline, CDR1 is SGHTA and CDR2 is FQGNSA. This table comes from immunoSEQ multiplex PCR, and its TCRdb copy is limited to in-frame clones, with some not included. The top ten clones hold under 2% of a sample with around 2.1 million clones, roughly 91% of them seen once. V gene TRBV7-2 combines with J gene TRBJ2-1; the D is unclear. The TCR comes from a man younger than 30 in good health. Some clones in this sample may be carry-over from other donors' samples. Sequencing was performed on naive CD8+ T cells from PBMCs. CDR3 sequence reads: CASSLALEQFF. The DNA for the CDR3 is TGTGCCAGCAGCTTAGCCCTAGAGCAGTTCTTC. Variable domain in full (rest from reference TRBV7-2 and TRBJ2-1): GAGVSQSPSNKVTEKGKDVELRCDPISGHTALYWYRQSLGQGLEFLIYFQGNSAPDKSGLPSDRFSAERTGGSVSTLTIQRTQQEDSAVYLCASSLALEQFFGPGTRLTVL.